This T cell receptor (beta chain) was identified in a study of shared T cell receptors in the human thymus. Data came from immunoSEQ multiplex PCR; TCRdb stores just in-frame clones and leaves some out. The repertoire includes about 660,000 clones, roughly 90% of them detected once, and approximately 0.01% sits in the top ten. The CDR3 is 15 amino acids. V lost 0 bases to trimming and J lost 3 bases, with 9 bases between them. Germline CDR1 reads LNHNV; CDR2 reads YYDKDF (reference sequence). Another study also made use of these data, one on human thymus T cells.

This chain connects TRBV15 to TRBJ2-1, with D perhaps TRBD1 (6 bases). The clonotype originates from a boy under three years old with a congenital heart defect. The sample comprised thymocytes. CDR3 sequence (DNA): TGTGCCACCAGCAGAGAAGGACAGCACTACAATGAGCAGTTCTTC. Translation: CATSREGQHYNEQFF.